This paragraph reports one T cell receptor beta chain. The antigen is unknown. This record comes from a study of human thymus T cells. Generated by immunoSEQ multiplex PCR, the TCRdb table keeps only in-frame clones and is missing some. The profile shows tens of thousands of clones, nearly 95% of them singletons. Notes on the study in general: There appeared to be biased usage of V and J genes in thymic and blood repertoires.

Only four of the eight donors provided a 0.5-1 mL blood sample. No fixed cell number was used; all available blood leukocytes supplied DNA. This CDR3 comprises 15 residues. The ends lost 2 bases at V and 7 bases at J; junction bases unmatched: 4. In germline, CDR1 is SGHRS, CDR2 YFSETQ. Sequenced sample: blood. The V gene is TRBV5-1, the J gene TRBJ2-1; 12 bases agree with TRBD1. This clonotype was sampled from a boy in the first two years of life with a congenital heart defect but otherwise immunologically healthy. CDR3 sequence reads: CASSFRDRGRNEQFF. CDR3 in DNA: TGCGCCAGCAGCTTCCGGGACAGGGGGCGTAATGAGCAGTTCTTC.